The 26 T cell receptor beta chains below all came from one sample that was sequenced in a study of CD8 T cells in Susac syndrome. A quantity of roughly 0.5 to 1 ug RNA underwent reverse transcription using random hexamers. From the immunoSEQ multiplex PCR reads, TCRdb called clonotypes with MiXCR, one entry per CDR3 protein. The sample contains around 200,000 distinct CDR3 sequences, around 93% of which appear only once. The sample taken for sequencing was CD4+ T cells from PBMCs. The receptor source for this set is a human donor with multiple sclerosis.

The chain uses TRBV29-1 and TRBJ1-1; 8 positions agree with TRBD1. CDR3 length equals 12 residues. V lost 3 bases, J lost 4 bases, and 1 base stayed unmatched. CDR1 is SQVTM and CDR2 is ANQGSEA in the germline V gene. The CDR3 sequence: CSVETGATEAFF. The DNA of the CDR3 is TGCAGCGTTGAGACAGGGGCCACTGAAGCTTTCTTT.

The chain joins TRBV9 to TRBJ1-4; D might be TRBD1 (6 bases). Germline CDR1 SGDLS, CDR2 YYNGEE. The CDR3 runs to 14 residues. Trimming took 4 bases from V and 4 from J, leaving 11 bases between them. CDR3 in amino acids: CASSPDSSNEKLFF. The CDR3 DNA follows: TGTGCCAGCAGCCCGGACAGCAGTAATGAAAAACTGTTTTTT.

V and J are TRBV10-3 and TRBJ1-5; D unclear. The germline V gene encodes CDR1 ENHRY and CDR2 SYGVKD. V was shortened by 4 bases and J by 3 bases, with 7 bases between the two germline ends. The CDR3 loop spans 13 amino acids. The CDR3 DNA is TGTGCCATCAGTGTAACAGACAATCAGCCCCAGCATTTT. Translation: CAISVTDNQPQHF.

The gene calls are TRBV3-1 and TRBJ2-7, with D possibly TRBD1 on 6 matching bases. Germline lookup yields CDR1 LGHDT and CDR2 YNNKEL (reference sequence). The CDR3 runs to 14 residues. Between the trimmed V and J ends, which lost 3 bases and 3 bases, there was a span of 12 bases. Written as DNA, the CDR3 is TGTGCCAGCAGCCAGGGGGCATCGATCTACGAGCAGTACTTC. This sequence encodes CASSQGASIYEQYF.

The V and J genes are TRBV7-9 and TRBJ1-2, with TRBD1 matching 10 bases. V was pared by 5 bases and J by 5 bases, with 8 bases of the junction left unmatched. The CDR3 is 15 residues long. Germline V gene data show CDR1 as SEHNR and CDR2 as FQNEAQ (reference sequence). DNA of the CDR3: TGTGCCAGCAGCCACCGGGACAGGGGATGGTATGGCTACACCTTC. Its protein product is CASSHRDRGWYGYTF.

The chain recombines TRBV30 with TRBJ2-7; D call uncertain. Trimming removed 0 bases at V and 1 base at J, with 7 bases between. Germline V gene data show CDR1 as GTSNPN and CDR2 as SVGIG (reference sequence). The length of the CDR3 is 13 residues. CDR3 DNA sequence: TGTGCCTGGAGTGTAGGGCAGTCCTACGAGCAGTACGTC. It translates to CAWSVGQSYEQYV.

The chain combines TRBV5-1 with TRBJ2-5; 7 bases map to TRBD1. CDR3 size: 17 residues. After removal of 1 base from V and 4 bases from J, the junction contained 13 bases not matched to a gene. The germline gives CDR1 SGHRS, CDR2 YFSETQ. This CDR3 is CASSLHRGDSSRETQYF. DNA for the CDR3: TGCGCCAGCAGCTTGCACAGGGGCGATTCAAGCCGAGAGACCCAGTACTTC.

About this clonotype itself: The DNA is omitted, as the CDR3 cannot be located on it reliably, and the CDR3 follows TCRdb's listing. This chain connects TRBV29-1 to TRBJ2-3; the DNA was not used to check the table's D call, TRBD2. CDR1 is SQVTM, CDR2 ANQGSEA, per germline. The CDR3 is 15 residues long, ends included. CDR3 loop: CSVAPGTRRPDTRYF.

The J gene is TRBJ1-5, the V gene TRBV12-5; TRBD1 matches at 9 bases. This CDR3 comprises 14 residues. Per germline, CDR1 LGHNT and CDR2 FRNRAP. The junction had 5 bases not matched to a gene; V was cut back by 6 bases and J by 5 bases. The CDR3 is CASGITGGYQPQHF. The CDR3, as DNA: TGTGCTAGTGGGATCACAGGGGGCTATCAGCCCCAGCATTTT.

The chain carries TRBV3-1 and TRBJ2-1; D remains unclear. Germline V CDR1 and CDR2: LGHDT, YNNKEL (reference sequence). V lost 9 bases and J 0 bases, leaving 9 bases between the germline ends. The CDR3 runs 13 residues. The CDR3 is CASEGSSYNEQFF. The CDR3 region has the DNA TGTGCCAGTGAAGGAAGCTCCTACAATGAGCAGTTCTTC.

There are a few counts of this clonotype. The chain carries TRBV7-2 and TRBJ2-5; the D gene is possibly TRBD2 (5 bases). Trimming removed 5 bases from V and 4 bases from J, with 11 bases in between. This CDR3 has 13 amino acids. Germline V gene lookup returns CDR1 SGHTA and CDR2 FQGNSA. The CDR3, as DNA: TGTGCCAGCAGCCCCGCGGGTCGAGAGACCCAGTACTTC. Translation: CASSPAGRETQYF.

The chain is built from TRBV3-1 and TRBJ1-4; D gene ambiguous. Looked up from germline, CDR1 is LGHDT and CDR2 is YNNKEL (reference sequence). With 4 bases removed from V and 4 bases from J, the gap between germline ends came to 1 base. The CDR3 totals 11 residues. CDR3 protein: CASSLNEKLFF. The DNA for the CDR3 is TGTGCCAGCAGCCTTAATGAAAAACTGTTTTTT.

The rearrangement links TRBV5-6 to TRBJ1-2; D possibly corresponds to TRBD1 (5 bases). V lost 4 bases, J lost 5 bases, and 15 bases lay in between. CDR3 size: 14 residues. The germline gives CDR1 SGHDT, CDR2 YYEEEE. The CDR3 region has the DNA TGTGCCAGCAGCGAACGCGGGACGGATTATGGCTACACCTTC. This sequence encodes CASSERGTDYGYTF.

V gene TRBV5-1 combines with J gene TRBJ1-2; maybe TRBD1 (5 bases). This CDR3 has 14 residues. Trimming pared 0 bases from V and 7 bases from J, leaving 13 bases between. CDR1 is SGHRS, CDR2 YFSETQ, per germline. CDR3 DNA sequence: TGCGCCAGCAGCTTGGCCGCTCCAGGGTCTGGCTACACCTTC. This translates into CASSLAAPGSGYTF.

DNA for the CDR3: TGCAGCGTTGCCGGGACAGGGTATGGCTACACCTTC. Its translation is CSVAGTGYGYTF. The gene calls are TRBV29-1 and TRBJ1-2; TRBD1 aligns across 9 bases. Trimming removed 4 bases from V and 5 bases from J; junction bases left unmatched: 2. Germline V CDR1 and CDR2: SQVTM, ANQGSEA. The length of the CDR3 is 12 residues.

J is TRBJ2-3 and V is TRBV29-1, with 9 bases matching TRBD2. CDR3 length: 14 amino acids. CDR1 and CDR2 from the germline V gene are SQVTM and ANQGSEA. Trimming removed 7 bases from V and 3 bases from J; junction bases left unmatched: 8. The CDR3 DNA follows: TGCAGCGGGATACCGGGACTAGCTACAGATACGCAGTATTTT. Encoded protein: CSGIPGLATDTQYF.

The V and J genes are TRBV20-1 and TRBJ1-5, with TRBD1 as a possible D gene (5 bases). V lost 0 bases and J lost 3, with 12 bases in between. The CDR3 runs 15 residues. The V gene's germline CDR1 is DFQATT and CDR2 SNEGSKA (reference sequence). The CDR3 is CSARDHAGHNQPQHF. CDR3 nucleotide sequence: TGCAGTGCTAGAGATCACGCAGGACACAATCAGCCCCAGCATTTT.

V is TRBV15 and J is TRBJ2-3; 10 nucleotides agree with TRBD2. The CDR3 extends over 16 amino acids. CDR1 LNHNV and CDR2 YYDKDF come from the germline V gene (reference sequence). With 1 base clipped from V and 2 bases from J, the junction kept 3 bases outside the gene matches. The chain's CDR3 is CATSRGSGGPTDTQYF. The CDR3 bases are TGTGCCACCAGCAGAGGTAGCGGGGGGCCCACAGATACGCAGTATTTT. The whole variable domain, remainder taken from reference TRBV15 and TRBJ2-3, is DAMVIQNPRYQVTQFGKPVTLSCSQTLNHNVMYWYQQKSSQAPKLLFHYYDKDFNNEADTPDNFQSRRPNTSFCFLDIRSPGLGDTAMYLCATSRGSGGPTDTQYFGPGTRLTVL.

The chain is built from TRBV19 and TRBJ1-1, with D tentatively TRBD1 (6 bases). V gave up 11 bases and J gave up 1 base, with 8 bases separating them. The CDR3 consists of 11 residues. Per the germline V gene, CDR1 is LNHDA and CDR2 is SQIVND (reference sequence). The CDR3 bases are TGTGCCGCACAGGGGAACACTGAAGCTTTCTTT. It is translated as CAAQGNTEAFF.

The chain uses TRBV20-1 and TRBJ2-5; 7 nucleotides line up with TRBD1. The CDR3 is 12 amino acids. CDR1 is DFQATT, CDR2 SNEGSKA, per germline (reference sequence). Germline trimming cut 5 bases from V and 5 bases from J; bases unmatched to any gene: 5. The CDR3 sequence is CSAVTGVETQYF. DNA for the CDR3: TGCAGTGCTGTCACAGGGGTGGAGACCCAGTACTTC.

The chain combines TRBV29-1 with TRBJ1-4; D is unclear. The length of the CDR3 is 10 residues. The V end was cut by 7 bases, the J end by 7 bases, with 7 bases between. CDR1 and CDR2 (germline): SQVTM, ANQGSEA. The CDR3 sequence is CSALGEKLFF. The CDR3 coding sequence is TGCAGCGCCTTAGGTGAAAAACTGTTTTTT.

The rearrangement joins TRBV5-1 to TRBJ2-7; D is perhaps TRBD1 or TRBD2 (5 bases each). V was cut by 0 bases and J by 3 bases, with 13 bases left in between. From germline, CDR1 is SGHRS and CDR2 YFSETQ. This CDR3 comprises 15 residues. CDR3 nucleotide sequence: TGCGCCAGCAGCTTGGGAAGGGACGGGCACTACGAGCAGTACTTC. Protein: CASSLGRDGHYEQYF.

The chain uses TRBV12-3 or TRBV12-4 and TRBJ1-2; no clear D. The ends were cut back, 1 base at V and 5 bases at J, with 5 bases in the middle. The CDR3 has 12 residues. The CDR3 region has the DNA TGTGCCAGCAGTTTAGGGCAGTATGGCTACACCTTC. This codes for CASSLGQYGYTF.

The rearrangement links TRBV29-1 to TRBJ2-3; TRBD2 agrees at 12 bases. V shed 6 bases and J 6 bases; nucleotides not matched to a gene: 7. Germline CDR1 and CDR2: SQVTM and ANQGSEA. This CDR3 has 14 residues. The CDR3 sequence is CSVGLAGGVDTQYF. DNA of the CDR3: TGCAGCGTGGGACTAGCGGGTGGGGTCGATACGCAGTATTTT.

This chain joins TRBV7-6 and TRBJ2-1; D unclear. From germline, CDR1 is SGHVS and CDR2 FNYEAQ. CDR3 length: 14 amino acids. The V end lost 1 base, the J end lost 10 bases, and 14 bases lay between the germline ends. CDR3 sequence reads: CASSLGSQALEQFF. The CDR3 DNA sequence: TGTGCCAGCAGCTTAGGGTCCCAGGCCCTCGAGCAGTTCTTC.

CDR3 DNA: TGTGCCAGCAGGCCGACAGGGGCCGAGACCCAGTACTTC. It codes for CASRPTGAETQYF. The rearrangement uses TRBV12-3 or TRBV12-4 and TRBJ2-5; the match to TRBD1 covers 8 bases. J gave up 5 bases and V 6 bases, and 5 bases lay outside the gene matches. The CDR3 runs 13 residues.